This T cell receptor (beta chain) was obtained from a study of T-cell memory formation after mild COVID-19 (dated by TCRdb to about 2021). At the level of the whole study: TCR sequence clusters from the two donors were largely donor specific. The cohort was made up of two young adult volunteers, one female and one male, who were previously healthy. Longitudinal TCRalpha and TCRbeta repertoire sequencing tracked T-cell clones expanding and contracting after mild COVID-19 in a couple of donors.

With regard to this clonotype: The clone's antigen remains unknown. No base quality information exists; no much larger clone differs at one position.

Results and caveats for the whole study, not just this receptor: Contracting CD4+ clones appeared mostly in the CM and EM memory subsets, whereas CD8+ clones were enriched in EMRA. The detection of some responding clones in pre-infection memory suggests that pre-existing cross-reactive memory T cells joined the SARS-CoV-2 response. The study included only a couple of mild cases, and larger cohorts that include severe cases with pre-infection samples were judged to be necessary. Clones that contracted from day 15 to 85 showed balanced CD4/CD8 phenotypes, whereas a second wave of clones that expanded from day 15 to 37 leaned towards CD4+. Whether the second-wave clones peaking on day 37 were SARS-CoV-2 specific was not confirmed.

The sequencing machine was an Illumina NovaSeq 6000. cDNA libraries for TCRalpha and TCRbeta were prepared by 5'RACE using constant-segment primers, with sample barcodes and unique molecular identifiers added. RNA was extracted from every sample with Trizol reagent. Library amplification was performed in two PCR steps, and a second sample barcode and Illumina TruSeq adapters were introduced in the second step. The libraries were sequenced on an Illumina NovaSeq using 2 x 150 bp paired-end reads. As for the original processing: With migec v1.2.7, reads were demultiplexed and then collapsed into UMI-guided consensus sequences. Using mixcr v2.1.11, UMI consensuses were aligned to TRA and TRB V and J templates and then assembled into clonotypes. Clonotypes were classified as expanded or contracted when called significant by both edgeR and NoisET, with noise models trained on biological replicates. For edgeR calls, the cutoffs were a false discovery rate-adjusted p below 0.01 and a log2 fold-change threshold of 1. As an exploratory analysis of dynamics, max-normalized trajectories of the 1000 most abundant clonotypes were examined by PCA with hierarchical clustering. Separately sequenced CD4+ and CD8+ repertoires were used to assign the CD4 or CD8 phenotype of responding clones. TCRdb took the public reads, trimmed them with fastp at Q25, ran MiXCR for clone calling and kept in-frame beta chains. Each CDR3 protein gets just one entry, which takes the most common genes and DNA from the rows behind it. V and J calls and clone size were set by TCRdb, not the authors. The sample profile shows about 160,000 distinct CDR3 sequences; roughly a third of them were found once. The ten largest clones represent 12% of the sample.

Ficoll-Paque density gradient centrifugation was used to isolate PBMCs. The source is an adult woman who had mild COVID-19 (a few samples of this study predate the infection). The sample titles of this study are shuffled in the database, so cell type and time point are left out; the donor was told from shared clones. The source material was PBMCs or a T cell subset sorted from them (not recorded which).

The CDR3 amino acid sequence is: CASSLARDRPYEQYF. The DNA sequence follows: TGTGCCAGCAGCTTAGCGCGGGACCGCCCCTACGAGCAGTACTTC. Recombination joined TRBV7-8 with TRBJ2-7; TRBD2 is possibly the D segment (6 matching bases). Per the germline V gene, SGHVS is the CDR1 and FQNEAQ is the CDR2. Trimming at the junction amounts to 0 bases on V and 2 bases on J, and the germline ends lie 11 bases apart. Inclusive of the bounding cysteine and phenylalanine, the CDR3 is 15 residues long. The kept DNA is CDR3 alone, 45 bases in frame from the first base.